The T cell receptor (beta chain) described here comes from a study of T-cell memory formation after mild COVID-19 (dated by TCRdb to about 2021). Some background on the complete study: TCR sequence clusters from the two donors were found to be largely donor specific. In two donors, T-cell clones that expanded and contracted after mild COVID-19 were followed by sequencing TCRalpha and TCRbeta repertoires longitudinally. The cohort comprised two young, previously healthy adult volunteers, one female and one male.

PBMCs were isolated by Ficoll-Paque density gradient centrifugation. The germline V gene (reference sequence) sets CDR1 to DFQATT and CDR2 to SNEGSKA. Including cysteine and phenylalanine, the CDR3 has 17 amino acids. The retained sequence is limited to the CDR3, 51 bases, with the frame set at the first base. The trim is 1 base for V and 10 bases for J, with a gap of 26 bases between the germline ends. The run used an Illumina NovaSeq 6000. TCRalpha and TCRbeta cDNA libraries were constructed by 5'RACE with constant-segment primers, with sample barcodes and unique molecular identifiers being introduced. RNA was extracted from every sample with Trizol reagent. Library amplification was performed in two PCR steps, and a second sample barcode and Illumina TruSeq adapters were introduced in the second step. The libraries were sequenced on an Illumina NovaSeq using 2 x 150 bp paired-end reads. The study's processing was this. With migec v1.2.7, reads were demultiplexed and then collapsed into UMI-guided consensus sequences. Using mixcr v2.1.11, the UMI consensuses were aligned to TRA and TRB V and J templates and assembled into clonotypes. A clonotype was counted as expanded or contracted only when both edgeR and NoisET called the clonotype significant, with the noise models trained on biological replicates. For edgeR calls, the cutoffs were a false discovery rate-adjusted p below 0.01 and a log2 fold-change threshold of 1. As an exploratory analysis of dynamics, max-normalized trajectories of the 1000 most abundant clonotypes were examined with PCA combined with hierarchical clustering. The CD4 or CD8 phenotype of responding clones was assigned using the separately sequenced CD4+ and CD8+ repertoires. TCRdb reprocessed the public reads (quality trimming at Q25 with fastp, clone calling with MiXCR) and kept in-frame beta chains. Every entry covers one CDR3 protein and lists the most common genes and DNA from its rows. The V and J calls were determined by TCRdb, not by the authors. The sample profile shows 100,000 to 120,000 distinct CDR3 sequences; 15% to 20% of them were found once. In total, the top ten clones hold roughly 5.5% of the sample.

The research as a whole found: Clones that contracted from day 15 to 85 showed balanced CD4/CD8 phenotypes, whereas a second wave of clones that expanded from day 15 to 37 leaned towards CD4+. Contracting CD4+ clones were located mainly in the CM and EM memory subsets, whereas CD8+ clones were found to be enriched in EMRA. The study included only a couple of mild cases, and larger cohorts that include severe cases with pre-infection samples were judged to be necessary. Some responding clones were found in pre-infection memory, which suggests that pre-existing cross-reactive memory T cells took part in the SARS-CoV-2 response. SARS-CoV-2 specificity was not confirmed for the second-wave clones peaking on day 37.

About this clonotype: Its antigen is unknown. The input lacks base qualities; no much larger clone sits a single base away.

This TCR was sampled from a man aged 18-30 years who had mild COVID-19 (a few samples of this study predate the infection). The sample titles of this study are shuffled in the database, so cell type and time point are left out; the donor was told from shared clones. The rearrangement joined TRBV20-1 to TRBJ2-1; the D match is possibly TRBD1 or TRBD2, with 6 bases aligned in each. Sequencing was done on a sample of PBMCs or a T cell subset sorted from them (not recorded which). The nucleotide sequence reads as follows: TGCAGTGCTAGAGGCGGGTGGGGGGCCGGAGTCGAGGGCGAGCAGTTCTTC. Its product reads: CSARGGWGAGVEGEQFF.